The 20 T cell receptor beta chains in this list originate from one sample, sequenced in a study of Graves' ophthalmopathy and Graves' hyperthyroidism. Amplified TCR beta CDR3 regions were obtained using RNA transcripts as template. RT-PCR in the first round used HTBI primers; a second-round multiplex PCR followed. TCRdb re-called the multiplex PCR reads through MiXCR, storing one row per CDR3 protein. Among approximately 700,000 distinct CDR3 sequences listed, approximately 40% were seen once. The sample was peripheral blood. Receptors were obtained from an adult man with Graves' ophthalmopathy.

This sequence joins TRBV12-3 or TRBV12-4 and TRBJ1-6, with 7 bases identical to TRBD1. The CDR3 contains 19 residues. Trimming removed 1 base from V and 5 bases from J; junction bases left unmatched: 14. For the CDR3, the DNA is TGTGCCAGCAGTTTAGAGGGACAGCTTTCCGACTGGGATAATTCACCCCTCCACTTT. It codes for CASSLEGQLSDWDNSPLHF.

This clonotype has at least ten counts. This chain links TRBV11-1 with TRBJ1-5; D might be TRBD1 (5 bases). V shed 5 bases and J shed 5 bases, with 10 bases lying between them. This CDR3 comprises 13 residues. The germline V gene has CDR1 SGHAT and CDR2 FQDESV (reference sequence). The CDR3 nucleotides read TGTGCCAGCAGCGTGGGACCGGATCAGCCCCAGCATTTT. Translation: CASSVGPDQPQHF.

Note on this clonotype: Relative to the germline gene, one junction end is altered; a read error may explain this. The chain is built from TRBV10-3 and TRBJ2-2; the match to TRBD1 covers 8 bases. Germline values: CDR1 ENHRY, CDR2 SYGVKD. The CDR3 covers 16 residues. DNA of the CDR3: TGTACCATCAGCCCTGACAGGGGCTCGAACACCGGGGAGCTGTTTTTT. It encodes CTISPDRGSNTGELFF.

This clonotype came up a few times. The genes are TRBV6-5 and TRBJ1-4, with no clear D. The CDR3 is 12 residues long. The V gene's germline CDR1 is MNHEY and CDR2 SVGAGI. V was trimmed by 6 bases and J by 5 bases, leaving 7 bases between them. The CDR3 nucleotides are TGTGCCAGCAGCAACCTCAATGAAAAACTGTTTTTT. It translates to CASSNLNEKLFF.

This clonotype was counted at least ten times. The J gene is TRBJ1-1, the V gene TRBV7-9; the D gene is possibly TRBD1 (6 bases). CDR3 length: 14 residues. Germline lookup yields CDR1 SEHNR and CDR2 FQNEAQ (reference sequence). V was cut by 7 bases and J by 6 bases, with 18 bases left in between. The DNA of the CDR3 is TGTGCCAGCACCAACAGACAGGAGACCTCTGAAGCTTTCTTT. It encodes CASTNRQETSEAFF.

This chain joins TRBV7-2 and TRBJ2-2; 11 bases align to TRBD2. This CDR3 is 16 amino acids long. V lost 4 bases to trimming and J lost 2 bases; unmatched junction nucleotides: 3. Germline V gene sequence: CDR1 SGHTA, CDR2 FQGNSA. CDR3 region: CASSYGTSGNTGELFF. The CDR3 DNA sequence: TGTGCCAGCAGCTACGGGACTAGCGGAAACACCGGGGAGCTGTTTTTT.

With respect to this clonotype: One end of the junction is discordant with germline, which a read error may explain. This chain connects TRBV19 to TRBJ1-2, with 8 bases lining up with TRBD1. The CDR3 sequence is 18 residues long. Germline V gives CDR1 LNHDA, CDR2 SQIVND (reference sequence). The CDR3 region has the DNA TGTGCCAGTAGTTTAGAATTACAGACAGGGGAGTCGAACTATGGCTACACCTTC. Translating gives CASSLELQTGESNYGYTF.

This clonotype was observed at least ten times. This chain uses TRBV7-2 with TRBJ1-5; no clear D gene. Trimming pared 0 bases from V and 6 bases from J, leaving 6 bases between. This CDR3 has 13 amino acids. CDR1 and CDR2 (germline): SGHTA, FQGNSA. CDR3 region: CASSLAAGQPQHF. The CDR3, as DNA: TGTGCCAGCAGCTTAGCGGCAGGTCAGCCCCAGCATTTT.

The chain combines TRBV10-3 with TRBJ1-4, with 8 bases identical to TRBD1. There are 14 residues in the CDR3. In germline, CDR1 is ENHRY, CDR2 SYGVKD. J gave up 6 bases and V 7 bases, and 7 bases lay outside the gene matches. The CDR3 bases are TGTGCCATCACCGCGTTCAGGGGGCATGAAAAACTGTTTTTT. This codes for CAITAFRGHEKLFF.

The rearrangement links TRBV19 to TRBJ2-7, with D possibly being TRBD2 (5 bases). The J call may not be correct, given that the DNA end is closer to TRBJ2-1. This CDR3 contains 13 residues. From germline, CDR1 is LNHDA and CDR2 SQIVND (reference sequence). CDR3 sequence: CASSPTEGHEQFF. In nucleotides, the CDR3 is TGTGCCAGTAGTCCCACAGAGGGCCATGAGCAGTTCTTC.

The chain employs TRBV11-1 and TRBJ2-5, with TRBD1 matching 10 bases. Per the germline V gene, CDR1 is SGHAT and CDR2 is FQDESV (reference sequence). CDR3 length: 15 amino acids. The V segment lost 5 bases and the J segment 4 bases; nucleotides outside the gene matches: 7. The CDR3 nucleotides read TGTGCCAGCAGCGCCGGGACAGGGGTTGGAGAGACCCAGTACTTC. Translation gives CASSAGTGVGETQYF.

This clonotype showed up just a few times. The V call is TRBV9, the J call TRBJ2-5; D gene ambiguous. Trimming removed 4 bases at V and 5 bases at J, with 12 bases between. Germline V gives CDR1 SGDLS, CDR2 YYNGEE. This CDR3 is 13 amino acids long. DNA of the CDR3: TGTGCCAGCAGCCCTAGGTGGGATGAGACCCAGTACTTC. This encodes CASSPRWDETQYF.

In its sample, this clonotype was seen many times. The V gene is TRBV29-1, the J gene TRBJ2-2; D possibly matches TRBD1 or TRBD2 (6 bases each). V dropped 1 base and J dropped 2 bases, with 14 bases sitting between them. Germline-derived CDR1 and CDR2 are SQVTM and ANQGSEA. CDR3 length equals 16 residues. This CDR3 is CSVEGARGPNTGELFF. DNA for the CDR3: TGCAGCGTTGAAGGTGCCCGGGGGCCTAACACCGGGGAGCTGTTTTTT.

Of note for this clonotype: Compared with germline, one end of the junction differs, possibly owing to a read error. The chain links TRBV7-3 to TRBJ2-7; TRBD1 matches 8 bases. The germline V gene has CDR1 SGHTA and CDR2 FQGTGA. This CDR3 spans 18 amino acids. In DNA form, the CDR3 reads TGCGCCAGCAGCCAACCCCTGGAGGGTGACAGGGGTGTCTACGAGCAGTACTTC. Encoded protein: CASSQPLEGDRGVYEQYF.

This chain uses TRBV7-3 with TRBJ1-1, with D possibly being TRBD1 (5 bases). Germline V CDR1 and CDR2: SGHTA, FQGTGA. The CDR3 length is 14 residues. V gave up 5 bases and J gave up 6 bases, with 16 bases separating them. CDR3 coding DNA: TGTGCCAGCAGCCAAGACGGACGGGGCCCTGAAGCTTTCTTT. It translates to CASSQDGRGPEAFF.

This CDR3 is CASSYSKKGSGELFF. The CDR3 DNA follows: TGTGCCAGCAGTTACTCGAAGAAGGGTTCAGGGGAGCTGTTTTTT. The V and J genes are TRBV25-1 and TRBJ2-2; no clear D gene. Germline V gene data show CDR1 as MGHDK and CDR2 as SYGVNS. The CDR3 is made up of 15 amino acids. Trimming took off 5 bases at V and 8 bases at J, with 18 bases between the two ends.

This chain connects TRBV2 to TRBJ1-5; D remains unclear. CDR1 and CDR2 from the germline V gene are SNHLY and FYNNEI. Trimming shortened V by 7 bases and J by 0 bases, and 13 bases separated the two germline ends. The CDR3 consists of 15 residues. The CDR3 loop is CASNLGSNSNQPQHF. The CDR3 DNA follows: TGTGCCAGCAATTTGGGGTCTAATAGCAATCAGCCCCAGCATTTT.

On this clonotype: One end of the junction does not line up with germline, which may come from a read error. The chain has TRBV10-3 and TRBJ1-4; TRBD1 matches 7 bases. CDR1 is ENHRY, CDR2 SYGVKD, per germline. CDR3 size: 15 residues. CDR3 sequence: CAISETGVRDEKLFF. In nucleotides, the CDR3 is TGTGCCATCAGTGAGACAGGGGTGCGGGACGAAAAGCTGTTTTTT.

The chain carries TRBV4-3 and TRBJ2-7; no clear D. Germline V gives CDR1 LGHNA, CDR2 YSLEER. Trimming removed 0 bases from V and 0 bases from J, with 12 bases in between. The CDR3 is made up of 16 amino acids. The CDR3 spells CASSQEKAPDSYEQYF. The CDR3 DNA follows: TGCGCCAGCAGCCAAGAAAAGGCACCTGACTCCTACGAGCAGTACTTC.

V and J are TRBV5-1 and TRBJ2-5; TRBD2 might be the D (6 bases). The CDR3 is 14 amino acids. Germline values: CDR1 SGHRS, CDR2 YFSETQ. The V gene lost 4 bases and the J gene lost 6 bases, with 16 bases spanning the gap. The CDR3 here is CASSRASGEQTQYF. The CDR3 DNA sequence: TGCGCCAGCAGCCGAGCCTCGGGGGAGCAGACCCAGTACTTC.